A single sample gave rise to the 5 T cell receptor beta chains below, sequenced in a study of T cells in Graves' hyperthyroidism and ophthalmopathy. Template material for amplifying TCR beta CDR3 regions consisted of RNA transcripts. HTBI primers were the set used in a first-round RT-PCR of the TCR CDR3. TCRdb re-analysed the multiplex PCR reads in MiXCR, keeping a single row per CDR3 protein. The profile shows a few hundred thousand distinct CDR3 sequences, about 14% of them singletons. The sample comprised blood. Receptors originate from a woman under 40 with Graves' ophthalmopathy.

This clonotype showed up just a few times. The chain joins TRBV12-3 or TRBV12-4 to TRBJ1-3; D uncertain. This CDR3 is built from 14 residues. With 4 bases removed from V and 2 bases from J, the gap between germline ends came to 9 bases. The CDR3 spells CASSSDRTGNTIYF. The CDR3 DNA follows: TGTGCCAGCAGTTCTGATCGGACTGGAAACACCATATATTTT.

The chain is built from TRBV2 and TRBJ1-4; 10 nucleotides line up with TRBD1. Trimming removed 2 bases from V and 4 bases from J; junction bases left unmatched: 1. CDR1 is SNHLY and CDR2 is FYNNEI in the germline V gene. This CDR3 has 15 residues. The CDR3 nucleotides are TGTGCCAGCAGTGAAAGGACAGGGGGTAATGAAAAACTGTTTTTT. Protein sequence: CASSERTGGNEKLFF. The full variable domain, rest sourced from reference TRBV2 and TRBJ1-4, is EPEVTQTPSHQVTQMGQEVILRCVPISNHLYFYWYRQILGQKVEFLVSFYNNEISEKSEIFDDQFSVERPDGSNFTLKIRSTKLEDSAMYFCASSERTGGNEKLFFGSGTQLSVL.

Remarks on this clonotype: At one boundary the junction diverges from the germline segment, which might be a read error. This chain joins TRBV12-5 and TRBJ2-1; 7 positions match TRBD2. CDR1 is LGHNT, CDR2 FRNRAP, per germline. This CDR3 is 16 amino acids long. DNA for the CDR3: TGTGCTAGTGGTTTGGCCCAACGAGCGGGGTACAAGGAGCAGTTCTTC. The encoded protein is CASGLAQRAGYKEQFF.

In this sample, this clonotype turned up a few times. The chain is built from TRBV7-2 and TRBJ1-6; TRBD1 is a possible D gene (6 bases). The CDR3 is 16 residues long. CDR1 and CDR2 from the germline V gene are SGHTA and FQGNSA. Trimming left V 3 bases short and J 0 bases short, with 9 bases between. Here the CDR3 DNA reads TGTGCCAGCAGCTTGGACAGCAGCTCCTATAATTCACCCCTCCACTTT. This encodes CASSLDSSSYNSPLHF.

The V and J genes are TRBV7-6 and TRBJ2-2; 9 bases line up with TRBD2. V was clipped by 5 bases and J by 4 bases; unmatched bases: 11. The CDR3 is 17 amino acids. The germline gives CDR1 SGHVS, CDR2 FNYEAQ. For the CDR3, the DNA is TGTGCCAGCAGCGACCCAGAGGGCGGGGGGGCCACCGGGGAGCTGTTTTTT. Translated: CASSDPEGGGATGELFF. Looking up the rest from reference TRBV7-6 and TRBJ2-2 gives the full variable domain: GAGVSQSPRYKVTKRGQDVALRCDPISGHVSLYWYRQALGQGPEFLTYFNYEAQQDKSGLPNDRFSAERPEGSISTLTIQRTEQRDSAMYRCASSDPEGGGATGELFFGEGSRLTVL.